The TCR beta chain under discussion was sequenced for a study of identifying expanded T cells in peripheral blood. The CDR3 totals 14 residues. Trimming cost V 0 bases and J 8 bases, with 13 bases left between them. The germline V gene has CDR1 MGHRA and CDR2 YSYEKL. Study findings and constraints: Differentially abundant clones: around 1.1 between replicates, about 16 at two to three weeks, over 18 at four.

With regard to this clone: The antigen is not known.

During the collection period, no donor immune events like infections were recorded. TCRdb's copy holds only in-frame clones and misses some; the assay was immunoSEQ multiplex PCR. The table includes roughly 63,000 clones, over 75% detected once. The source material was blood. The TCR originated in a person aged 18 to 75 in good health. V usage is TRBV4-1 and J usage is TRBJ1-2; no definite D call. The CDR3 spells CASSQDLYTGGYTF. Written as DNA, the CDR3 is TGCGCCAGCAGCCAAGACTTGTATACCGGGGGCTACACCTTC.